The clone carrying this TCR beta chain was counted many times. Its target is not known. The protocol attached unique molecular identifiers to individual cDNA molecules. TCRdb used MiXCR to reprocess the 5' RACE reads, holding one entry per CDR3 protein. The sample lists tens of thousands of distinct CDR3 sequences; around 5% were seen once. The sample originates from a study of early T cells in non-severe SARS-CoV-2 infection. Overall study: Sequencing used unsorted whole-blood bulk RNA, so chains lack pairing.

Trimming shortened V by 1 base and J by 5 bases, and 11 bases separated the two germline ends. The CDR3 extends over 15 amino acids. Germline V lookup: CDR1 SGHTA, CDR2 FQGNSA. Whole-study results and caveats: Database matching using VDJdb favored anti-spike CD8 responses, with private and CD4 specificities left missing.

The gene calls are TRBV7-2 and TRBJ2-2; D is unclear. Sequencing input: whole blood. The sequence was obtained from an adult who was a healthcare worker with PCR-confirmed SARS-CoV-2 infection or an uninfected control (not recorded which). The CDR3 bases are TGTGCCAGCAGCTTAGAAATAGGGAAGACCGGGGAGCTGTTTTTT. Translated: CASSLEIGKTGELFF.